This TCR beta chain was sequenced for a study of a mutant IDH1 vaccine in newly diagnosed glioma. Study summary: Sex distribution of treated patients was about 60% male and roughly 40% female; mean age was around 40 years. Patients had received radiotherapy, temozolomide, or both previously, most receiving both.

The assay was immunoSEQ multiplex PCR, and TCRdb's table has in-frame clones only and misses some. Of around 100,000 clones detected, approximately 80% appear once; the ten largest clones hold roughly 5.3%. Regarding the study as a whole: Apparently unrelated to pseudoprogression were changes in the top peripheral T cell clonotypes.

Noted time point: baseline, week 1 (first vaccination visit). Described treatment: pre-vaccination baseline after standard-of-care therapy. In regard to this clone: What it recognizes is unknown.

The germline V and J ends were trimmed by 4 bases and 3 bases, with 13 bases remaining between them. The germline V gene has CDR1 SGHRS and CDR2 YFSETQ. The CDR3 extends over 15 amino acids. The receptor was derived from a man in his forties with glioma. Some clones in this sample may be carry-over from other donors' samples. Specimen: PBMCs, collected from a glioma patient treated with radiotherapy, temozolomide or both. The rearrangement uses TRBV5-1 and TRBJ2-2; no definite D call. The CDR3 spells CASSPGYADTGELFF. In DNA, the CDR3 is TGCGCCAGCAGCCCAGGTTATGCCGACACCGGGGAGCTGTTTTTT. Using reference TRBV5-1 and TRBJ2-2 for the parts outside the CDR3, the full variable domain is KAGVTQTPRYLIKTRGQQVTLSCSPISGHRSVSWYQQTPGQGLQFLFEYFSETQRNKGNFPGRFSGRQFSNSRSEMNVSTLELGDSALYLCASSPGYADTGELFFGEGSRLTVL.